The 27 T cell receptor beta chains below were found in one sample sequenced in a study of spatial heterogeneity in lung cancer (dated by TCRdb to about 2019). The antigens of these receptors remain unknown. To prepare the library, 5' RACE was applied. Reads for this sample came from a NextSeq 500. TCRdb reanalyzed the raw reads on its own, using fastp at Q25 for trimming and MiXCR for clone calling, and kept in-frame beta chains. Each CDR3 protein gets just one entry, which takes the most common genes and DNA from the rows behind it. Counted in this sample were 9,000 to 13,000 distinct CDR3 sequences; 7.9% of them appeared once. The ten biggest clones cover approximately 20% of the sample. The study at large found these results: A correlation was observed between the number of expanded intratumoral alpha and beta TCRs and the tumor nonsynonymous mutation count.

The sample's time point label, decoded: sample taken at primary tumor resection. The starting material was lung tumor tissue, obtained at surgery. The receptors shown here come from a female donor with early-stage non-small cell lung cancer.

There are many counts of this clonotype. This chain joins TRBV6-1 and TRBJ1-5; D gene uncertain. Trimming left V 1 base short and J 5 bases short, with 9 bases between. The CDR3 is made up of 14 amino acids. Germline loops: CDR1 MNHNS, CDR2 SASEGT. This CDR3 is CASSEGTPYQPQHF. The CDR3 region has the DNA TGTGCCAGCAGTGAAGGGACCCCTTATCAGCCCCAGCATTTT.

This clonotype has at least ten counts. The chain couples TRBV25-1 to TRBJ1-2; perhaps TRBD1 as D (5 bases). Germline-derived CDR1 and CDR2 are MGHDK and SYGVNS. This CDR3 has 14 amino acids. The V gene lost 7 bases and the J gene lost 4 bases, with 16 bases spanning the gap. The CDR3 spells CASTPSGRAYGYTF. Written as DNA, the CDR3 is TGTGCCAGCACCCCCTCGGGCAGGGCCTATGGCTACACCTTC.

The sample holds a few counts of this clonotype. The rearrangement joins TRBV7-9 to TRBJ1-5; TRBD1 is a possible D gene (6 bases). The CDR3 covers 14 residues. V was cut by 2 bases and J by 3 bases, with 8 bases left in between. Germline CDR1 reads SEHNR; CDR2 reads FQNEAQ (reference sequence). The CDR3 sequence is CASSLQGSNQPQHF. The CDR3, as DNA: TGTGCCAGCAGCTTACAGGGGTCCAATCAGCCCCAGCATTTT. Variable domain in full (rest from reference TRBV7-9 and TRBJ1-5): DTGVSQNPRHKITKRGQNVTFRCDPISEHNRLYWYRQTLGQGPEFLTYFQNEAQLEKSRLLSDRFSAERPKGSFSTLEIQRTEQGDSAMYLCASSLQGSNQPQHFGDGTRLSIL.

This clonotype was seen a handful of times. The chain links TRBV28 to TRBJ2-3, with 9 bases lining up with TRBD1. Per the germline V gene, CDR1 is MDHEN and CDR2 is SYDVKM. The ends lost 6 bases at V and 1 base at J; junction bases unmatched: 5. This CDR3 spans 15 amino acids. The CDR3 sequence: CASRTGGAGTDTQYF. The CDR3, as DNA: TGTGCCAGCAGAACAGGGGGCGCTGGCACAGATACGCAGTATTTT. Supplemented by reference TRBV28 and TRBJ2-3, the full variable domain reads DVKVTQSSRYLVKRTGEKVFLECVQDMDHENMFWYRQDPGLGLRLIYFSYDVKMKEKGDIPEGYSVSREKKERFSLILESASTNQTSMYLCASRTGGAGTDTQYFGPGTRLTVL.

By share, this clonotype counts as medium-sized. This chain's CDR3 is CASSGPLAGPQADTQYF. CDR3 DNA: TGTGCCAGCAGCGGACCTCTAGCGGGGCCTCAAGCAGATACGCAGTATTTT. The chain links TRBV9 to TRBJ2-3; 9 bases match TRBD2. Germline CDR1 SGDLS, CDR2 YYNGEE. This CDR3 contains 17 residues. V shed 3 bases, J shed 4 bases, and the junction held 12 bases outside the gene matches.

This clonotype has at least ten counts. Here the CDR3 DNA reads TGCAGCGCTAACACAGATACGCAGTATTTT. It specifies CSANTDTQYF. This sequence joins TRBV29-1 and TRBJ2-3; D remains ambiguous. Looked up from germline, CDR1 is SQVTM and CDR2 is ANQGSEA. V was trimmed by 7 bases and J by 2 bases, leaving 4 bases between them. This CDR3 comprises 10 residues.

This clonotype was seen at least ten times. This rearrangement joins TRBV5-1 to TRBJ1-6; D might be TRBD1 (5 bases). CDR1 and CDR2 (germline): SGHRS, YFSETQ. V was trimmed by 4 bases and J by 8 bases, leaving 13 bases between them. This CDR3 comprises 14 residues. The CDR3 DNA reads as TGCGCCAGCAGCAGGCAACTAGGGGATTCACCCCTCCACTTT. Translating gives CASSRQLGDSPLHF.

By share, this clonotype ranks as medium-sized. The rearrangement uses TRBV9 and TRBJ2-5, with TRBD2 as a possible D gene (5 bases). The CDR3 loop spans 13 amino acids. The V gene's germline CDR1 is SGDLS and CDR2 YYNGEE. Trimming removed 3 bases from V and 9 bases from J, with 15 bases in between. The CDR3 reads CASSELTNGAQYF. The CDR3, as DNA: TGTGCCAGCAGCGAGCTCACCAACGGGGCCCAGTACTTC.

Comment on this clonotype: The conserved phenylalanine or tryptophan normally closing the CDR3 is absent here, so this likely arose from a read error. The V call is TRBV6-6, the J call TRBJ1-5; possibly TRBD1 for D (6 bases). Germline V gene sequence: CDR1 MNHNY, CDR2 SVGAGI (reference sequence). CDR3 length: 15 residues. Trimming took off 2 bases at V and 1 base at J, with 9 bases between the two ends. The CDR3 region is CASSYGGASNQPQHS. The CDR3 coding sequence is TGTGCCAGCAGTTACGGGGGCGCGAGCAATCAGCCCCAGCATTCT.

This clonotype was recorded at least ten times. V is TRBV10-3 and J is TRBJ2-4, with D possibly matching TRBD1 (6 bases). The V gene's germline CDR1 is ENHRY and CDR2 SYGVKD. Trimming took 3 bases from V and 0 from J, leaving 9 bases between them. The CDR3 spans 15 residues. Here the CDR3 reads CAISDTGLAKNIQYF. The DNA for the CDR3 is TGTGCCATCAGTGACACAGGGCTAGCCAAAAACATTCAGTACTTC.

This clonotype was detected ten times or more. The chain joins TRBV2 to TRBJ2-4; 8 bases match TRBD2. The V gene end was trimmed by 1 base and the J gene end by 6 bases; junction bases not matched to a gene: 5. Germline V gives CDR1 SNHLY, CDR2 FYNNEI. This CDR3 is 15 amino acids long. DNA for the CDR3: TGTGCCAGCAGTGAAGATCTAGCGGGTGTAAACATTCAGTACTTC. Its translation is CASSEDLAGVNIQYF. The variable domain in full, completed from reference TRBV2 and TRBJ2-4, reads EPEVTQTPSHQVTQMGQEVILRCVPISNHLYFYWYRQILGQKVEFLVSFYNNEISEKSEIFDDQFSVERPDGSNFTLKIRSTKLEDSAMYFCASSEDLAGVNIQYFGAGTRLSVL.

The count of this clonotype is one. Since a much larger clone is just one base distant, this may be a read error. This chain connects TRBV7-2 to TRBJ2-2; TRBD1 aligns across 7 bases. The germline CDR1 and CDR2 sequences are SGHTA and FQGNSA. The length of the CDR3 is 14 residues. The CDR3 reads CASSPDRNAGELFF. The CDR3 DNA sequence: TGTGCCAGCAGCCCGGACAGGAACGCCGGGGAGCTGTTTTTT.

This clonotype is medium-sized by share. The genes are TRBV12-3 or TRBV12-4 and TRBJ1-5, with TRBD1 as a possible D gene (6 bases). Trimming pared 5 bases from V and 7 bases from J, leaving 12 bases between. The CDR3 sequence is 13 residues long. The CDR3 DNA reads as TGTGCCAGCAGTCGGGAGCAGGGGCAGCCCCAGCATTTT. As protein: CASSREQGQPQHF.

This sequence joins TRBV7-3 and TRBJ2-3, with 9 bases that match TRBD1. CDR3 length: 18 amino acids. Trimming removed 5 bases from V and 5 bases from J; junction bases left unmatched: 17. Germline V gene sequence: CDR1 SGHTA, CDR2 FQGTGA. This CDR3 is CASSKYPDTGGAVDTQYF. The CDR3 region has the DNA TGTGCCAGCAGCAAATACCCCGACACAGGGGGCGCGGTAGATACGCAGTATTTT.

By sample share, this clonotype is medium-sized. The V and J genes are TRBV2 and TRBJ2-7; no clear D gene. Germline lookup yields CDR1 SNHLY and CDR2 FYNNEI. The CDR3 length is 15 residues. The V end was cut by 2 bases, the J end by 0 bases, with 11 bases between. The CDR3 protein is CASSENREPSYEQYF. For the CDR3, the DNA is TGTGCCAGCAGTGAAAATAGAGAACCCTCCTACGAGCAGTACTTC.

At least ten counts were recorded for this clonotype. The rearrangement uses TRBV2 and TRBJ2-1, with 10 bases fitting TRBD1. CDR1 SNHLY and CDR2 FYNNEI come from the germline V gene. Losses at the gene ends were 5 bases for V and 9 bases for J; bases not matched to a gene: 10. This CDR3 region has 15 residues. The CDR3 region has the DNA TGTGCCAGCAGTCCCTGGGGGACAGGGGAAAGTGAGCAGTTCTTC. Its protein is CASSPWGTGESEQFF.

In its sample, this clonotype ranks as medium-sized (0.01 to 0.1%). For the CDR3, the DNA is TGTGCCAGCAGTGAACCAGGGACAGGGCCTTCGAAGGAGCAGTACTTC. This encodes CASSEPGTGPSKEQYF. The chain is built from TRBV2 and TRBJ2-7; 9 nucleotides align to TRBD1. V lost 2 bases to trimming and J lost 7 bases; unmatched junction nucleotides: 12. CDR3 length equals 16 residues. In germline, CDR1 is SNHLY, CDR2 FYNNEI.

This clonotype occurred many times. The V gene is TRBV11-2, the J gene TRBJ2-1; D unresolved. This CDR3 region has 15 residues. Germline V CDR1 and CDR2: SGHAT, FQNNGV. The V end lost 0 bases, the J end lost 10 bases, and 16 bases lay between the germline ends. The CDR3 reads CASSLEWTSPGEQFF. The CDR3 DNA sequence: TGTGCCAGCAGCTTAGAATGGACCTCCCCCGGGGAGCAGTTCTTC.

This clonotype has only a few counts. The rearrangement uses TRBV6-2 or TRBV6-3 and TRBJ2-3, with a possible D match to TRBD2 (6 bases). V was shortened by 5 bases and J by 0 bases, with 12 bases between the two germline ends. There are 15 residues in the CDR3. Germline assignment: CDR1 MNHEY and CDR2 SVGEGT. CDR3 amino acids: CASSGGTLSTDTQYF. The DNA of the CDR3 is TGTGCCAGCAGTGGCGGGACTCTAAGCACAGATACGCAGTATTTT.

By its share, this clonotype is medium-sized. For the CDR3, the DNA is TGTGCCAGCAGCGGACCCGGTGGCAGGGGGAACACCGGGGAGCTGTTTTTT. The encoded protein is CASSGPGGRGNTGELFF. The V and J genes are TRBV6-6 and TRBJ2-2; TRBD1 might be the D (6 bases). This CDR3 has 17 amino acids. V was shortened by 6 bases and J by 1 base, with 18 bases between the two germline ends. Germline CDR1 is MNHNY and CDR2 is SVGAGI (reference sequence).

This clonotype has a count of ten or more. The V gene is TRBV5-1, the J gene TRBJ2-2; the match to TRBD1 covers 8 bases. Germline values: CDR1 SGHRS, CDR2 YFSETQ. Losses at the gene ends were 0 bases for V and 3 bases for J; bases not matched to a gene: 4. The CDR3 runs 16 residues. The CDR3 DNA reads as TGCGCCAGCAGCTTGGATGGACAGGGAGACACCGGGGAGCTGTTTTTT. It specifies CASSLDGQGDTGELFF.

In this sample, this clonotype turned up a few times. This chain uses TRBV14 with TRBJ2-6; no reliable D call. This CDR3 comprises 17 residues. CDR1 is SGHDN and CDR2 is FVKESK in the germline V gene. V shed 1 base and J shed 2 bases, with 12 bases lying between them. The CDR3 loop is CASSQGSSRTGANVLTF. CDR3 bases: TGTGCCAGCAGCCAAGGAAGTAGCAGGACTGGGGCCAACGTCCTGACTTTC.

Comment on this clonotype: At one boundary the junction diverges from the germline segment, which might be a read error. The rearrangement joins TRBV11-2 to TRBJ2-7, with TRBD2 matching over 10 bases. Looked up from germline, CDR1 is SGHAT and CDR2 is FQNNGV. CDR3 length: 15 residues. CDR3 loop: CASSGRLAGPYEQNF. CDR3 sequence (DNA): TGTGCCAGCAGCGGGCGACTAGCGGGCCCCTACGAGCAGAACTTC.

The chain has TRBV3-1 and TRBJ1-2; tentatively, D is TRBD1 (5 bases). Per the germline V gene, CDR1 is LGHDT and CDR2 is YNNKEL (reference sequence). CDR3 length equals 14 residues. Trimming removed 4 bases at V and 0 bases at J, with 9 bases between. The CDR3 nucleotides are TGTGCCAGCAGCCTCCTAGGGGCTAACTATGGCTACACCTTC. Protein: CASSLLGANYGYTF.

This clonotype was recorded at least ten times. V gene TRBV11-3 combines with J gene TRBJ2-1, with TRBD2 as a possible D gene (5 bases). The CDR3 sequence is 15 residues long. Trimming shortened V by 0 bases and J by 3 bases, and 9 bases separated the two germline ends. CDR1 and CDR2 (germline): SGHNT, YENEEA. CDR3 amino acids: CASSLDWSGYNEQFF. Here the CDR3 DNA reads TGTGCCAGCAGCTTAGATTGGAGCGGCTACAATGAGCAGTTCTTC.

This clonotype is categorized as medium-sized. The chain uses TRBV7-6 and TRBJ2-7, with D perhaps TRBD1 (5 bases). CDR1 is SGHVS and CDR2 is FNYEAQ in the germline V gene. The CDR3 runs to 13 residues. Trimming took 5 bases from V and 3 from J, leaving 11 bases between them. CDR3 bases: TGTGCCAGCAGCCTGTTCACAGGCTACGAGCAGTACTTC. Translation: CASSLFTGYEQYF.

This clonotype was detected many times. The rearrangement links TRBV19 to TRBJ2-7; D is unclear. The CDR3 contains 14 residues. CDR1 and CDR2 (germline): LNHDA, SQIVND (reference sequence). Trimming took off 3 bases at V and 8 bases at J, with 17 bases between the two ends. CDR3 sequence (DNA): TGTGCCAGTAGTATGACGGATAGTCCTACGCAGCAGTACTTC. Translated: CASSMTDSPTQQYF.